This TCR beta chain was recovered during a study of blood T cell repertoires in COVID-19. Germline loops: CDR1 MNHNS, CDR2 SASEGT. The V end was cut by 3 bases, the J end by 8 bases, with 10 bases between. CDR3 length: 12 amino acids. The method was immunoSEQ multiplex PCR; TCRdb's version includes in-frame clones alone and lacks a portion of them. The top ten hold 10% of the sample, which has about 300,000 clones, more than 75% seen once. Sequenced material: PBMCs or T cells enriched from blood (not recorded which). The clonotype originates from a young woman who had recovered from COVID-19. The V and J genes are TRBV6-1 and TRBJ1-1; tentative D call: TRBD1 (5 bases). The DNA of the CDR3 is TGTGCCAGCAGTGATTTCGGGGGGGAAGCTTTCTTT. The encoded protein is CASSDFGGEAFF.